The next 5 T cell receptor beta chains were all read from a single sample in a study of blood T cell repertoires in COVID-19. Assay used: immunoSEQ multiplex PCR; TCRdb lists only in-frame clones, some missing. The table shows roughly 480,000 clones, with approximately 89% occurring only once. Material for sequencing was peripheral blood. The receptors were gathered from a man between 18 and 29 years old with COVID-19, enrolled during active disease.

The J gene is TRBJ2-7, the V gene TRBV7-3; TRBD2 matches at 7 bases. The CDR3 has 15 residues. The germline CDR1 and CDR2 sequences are SGHTA and FQGTGA. With V trimmed by 5 bases and J by 1 base, 8 bases remained unmatched. The CDR3 DNA follows: TGTGCCAGCAGCCGCGAGGGCGGGAGTTCCTACGAGCAGTACTTC. Amino acid sequence: CASSREGGSSYEQYF.

The rearrangement joins TRBV6-1 to TRBJ1-2; no firm D call. Germline CDR1 and CDR2: MNHNS and SASEGT. The CDR3 totals 14 residues. V dropped 0 bases and J dropped 3 bases, with 8 bases sitting between them. The chain's CDR3 is CASSEAGVYYGYTF. For the CDR3, the DNA is TGTGCCAGCAGTGAAGCGGGCGTATACTATGGCTACACCTTC.

The chain employs TRBV19 and TRBJ2-1, with TRBD2 matching 9 bases. V gave up 7 bases and J gave up 5 bases; unmatched junction bases: 12. The CDR3 has 16 amino acids. CDR1 LNHDA and CDR2 SQIVND come from the germline V gene (reference sequence). The CDR3 bases are TGTGCCAGTACCTCCCCGGTAGCGGGAGCCCACAATGAGCAGTTCTTC. Protein sequence: CASTSPVAGAHNEQFF.

This sequence joins TRBV5-1 and TRBJ1-1; 8 positions match TRBD1. This CDR3 is built from 15 residues. The germline V gene encodes CDR1 SGHRS and CDR2 YFSETQ. J lost 3 bases, V lost 4 bases, and 8 bases had no gene match. The CDR3, as DNA: TGCGCCAGCAGCCCCGGACAGGGTGCTGACACTGAAGCTTTCTTT. This gives the protein CASSPGQGADTEAFF. The variable domain in full, with the rest retrieved from reference TRBV5-1 and TRBJ1-1, is KAGVTQTPRYLIKTRGQQVTLSCSPISGHRSVSWYQQTPGQGLQFLFEYFSETQRNKGNFPGRFSGRQFSNSRSEMNVSTLELGDSALYLCASSPGQGADTEAFFGQGTRLTVV.

The CDR3 DNA is TGTGCCAGCAGCTTAGGTAGCATGGAGCAGTTCTTC. This translates into CASSLGSMEQFF. The V call is TRBV7-9, the J call TRBJ2-1; D gene ambiguous. The CDR3 is 12 residues long. The V end lost 1 base, the J end lost 10 bases, and 8 bases lay between the germline ends. Germline assignment: CDR1 SEHNR and CDR2 FQNEAQ (reference sequence).